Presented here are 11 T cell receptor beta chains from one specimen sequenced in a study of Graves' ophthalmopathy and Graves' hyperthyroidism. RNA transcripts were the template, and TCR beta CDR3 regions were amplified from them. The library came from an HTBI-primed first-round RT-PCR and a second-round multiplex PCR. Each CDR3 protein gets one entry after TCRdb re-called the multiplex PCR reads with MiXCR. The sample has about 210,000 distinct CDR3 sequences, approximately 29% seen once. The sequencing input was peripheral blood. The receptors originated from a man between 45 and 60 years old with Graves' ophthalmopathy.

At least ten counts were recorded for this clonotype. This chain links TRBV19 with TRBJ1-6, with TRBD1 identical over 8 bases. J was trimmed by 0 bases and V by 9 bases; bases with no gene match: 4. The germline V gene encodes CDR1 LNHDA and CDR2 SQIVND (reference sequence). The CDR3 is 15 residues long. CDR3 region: CASWDRSSYNSPLHF. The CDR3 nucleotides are TGTGCCAGCTGGGACAGGAGCTCCTATAATTCACCCCTCCACTTT.

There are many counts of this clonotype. CDR3 amino acids: CASSLGGQSYTF. The CDR3 coding sequence is TGTGCCAGCAGCTTAGGTGGACAAAGCTACACCTTC. The rearrangement links TRBV13 to TRBJ1-2; tentatively, D is TRBD1 (5 bases). Germline CDR1 reads PRHDT; CDR2 reads FYEKMQ (reference sequence). The CDR3 is 12 residues long. The ends were cut back, 0 bases at V and 9 bases at J, with 8 bases in the middle.

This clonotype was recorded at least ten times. The CDR3 here is CACKTGGLLSYTF. The CDR3 DNA follows: TGTGCCTGCAAGACAGGGGGCCTATTAAGCTACACCTTC. The rearrangement links TRBV28 to TRBJ1-2, with 10 bases lining up with TRBD1. The V gene's germline CDR1 is MDHEN and CDR2 SYDVKM. V lost 11 bases and J lost 9; bases outside the gene matches: 12. The CDR3 loop spans 13 amino acids.

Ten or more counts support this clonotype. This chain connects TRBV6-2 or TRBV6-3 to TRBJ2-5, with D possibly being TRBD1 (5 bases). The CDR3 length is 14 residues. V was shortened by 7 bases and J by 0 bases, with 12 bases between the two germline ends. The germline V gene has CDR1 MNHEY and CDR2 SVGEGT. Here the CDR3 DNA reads TGTGCCAGCACAACAGGCCTATACCAAGAGACCCAGTACTTC. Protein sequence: CASTTGLYQETQYF.

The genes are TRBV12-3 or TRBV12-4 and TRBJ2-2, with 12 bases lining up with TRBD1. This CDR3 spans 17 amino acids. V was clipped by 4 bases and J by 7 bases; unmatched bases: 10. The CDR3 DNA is TGTGCCAGCAGTTCTTACCGGGACAGGGGGCGTGTCGGGGAGCTGTTTTTT. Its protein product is CASSSYRDRGRVGELFF.

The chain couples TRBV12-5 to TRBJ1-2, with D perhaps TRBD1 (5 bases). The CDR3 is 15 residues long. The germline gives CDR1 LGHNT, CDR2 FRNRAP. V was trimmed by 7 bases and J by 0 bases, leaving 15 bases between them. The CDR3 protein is CASESRDGSNYGYTF. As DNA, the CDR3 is TGTGCTAGTGAATCCAGGGACGGGTCTAACTATGGCTACACCTTC.

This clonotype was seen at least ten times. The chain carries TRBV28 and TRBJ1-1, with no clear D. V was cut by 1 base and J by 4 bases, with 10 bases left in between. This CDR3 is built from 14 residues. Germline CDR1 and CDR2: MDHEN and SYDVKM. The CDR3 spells CASSLYASPTEAFF. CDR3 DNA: TGTGCCAGCAGTTTATATGCAAGCCCCACTGAAGCTTTCTTT.

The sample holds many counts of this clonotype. As DNA, the CDR3 is TGTGCCACCAGTGACAGCCAGACCCAGTACTTC. Amino acid sequence: CATSDSQTQYF. The genes are TRBV24-1 and TRBJ2-5, with D unresolved. This CDR3 spans 11 amino acids. V lost 4 bases and J 6 bases, leaving 5 bases between the germline ends. Per germline, CDR1 KGHDR and CDR2 SFDVKD.

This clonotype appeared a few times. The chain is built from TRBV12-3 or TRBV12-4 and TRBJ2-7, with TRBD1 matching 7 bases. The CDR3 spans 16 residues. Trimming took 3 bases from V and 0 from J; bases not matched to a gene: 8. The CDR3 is CASSLGQPKNSYEQYF. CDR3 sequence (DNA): TGTGCCAGCAGTTTGGGACAGCCTAAAAACTCCTACGAGCAGTACTTC.

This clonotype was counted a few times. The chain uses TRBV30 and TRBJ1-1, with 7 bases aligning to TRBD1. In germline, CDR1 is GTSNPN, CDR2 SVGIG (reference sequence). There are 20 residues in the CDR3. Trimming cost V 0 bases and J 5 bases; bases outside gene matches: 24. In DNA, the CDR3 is TGTGCCTGGAGTGTAGGGTTTTTTTCCGCCCCTTTAACAGGGGATACTGAAGCTTTCTTT. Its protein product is CAWSVGFFSAPLTGDTEAFF.

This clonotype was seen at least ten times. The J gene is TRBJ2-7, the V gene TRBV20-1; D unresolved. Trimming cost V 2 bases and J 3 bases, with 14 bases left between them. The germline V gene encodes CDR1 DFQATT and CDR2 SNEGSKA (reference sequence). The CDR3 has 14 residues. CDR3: CSARYMAGNYEQYF. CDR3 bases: TGCAGTGCTAGATACATGGCAGGCAACTACGAGCAGTACTTC.